Listed below are T cell receptor beta chains from one sample, sequenced in a study of CD8 T cells in Susac syndrome. TCRdb called the immunoSEQ multiplex PCR reads again in MiXCR, with one record for every CDR3 protein. This table holds 100,000 to 150,000 distinct CDR3 sequences, about 95% found once. The sample was CD8+ T cells from PBMCs. All receptors come from a human donor with Susac syndrome. Each CDR3 is given with its conserved first and last residue. A D gene is named only where the DNA matches it firmly. The size field is filled for only some rows; it gives once, few, many or a size class.

j_call clone_size d_call v_call cdr3_aa cdr3_nt
TRBJ2-3 NA TRBD2 TRBV24-1 CATSDPRGASTDTQYF TGTGCCACCAGTGACCCGCGGGGGGCCTCCACAGATACGCAGTATTTT
TRBJ1-1 NA NA TRBV12-3/TRBV12-4 CASSSTEAFF TGTGCCAGCAGTTCCACTGAAGCTTTCTTT
TRBJ2-1 NA TRBD2 TRBV5-1 CASSVTRGVEQFF TGCGCCAGCAGCGTAACCCGGGGGGTTGAGCAGTTCTTC
TRBJ1-5 NA NA TRBV27 CASARSGTFQPQHF TGTGCTTCAGCAAGGTCGGGGACGTTTCAGCCCCAGCATTTT
TRBJ2-3 NA NA TRBV7-7 CASSLGGITDTQYF TGTGCCAGCAGCTTAGGGGGAATCACAGATACGCAGTATTTT
TRBJ2-5 NA NA TRBV3-1 CASSQVAGAYEGTQYF TGTGCCAGCAGCCAAGTGGCGGGGGCCTACGAGGGGACCCAGTACTTC
TRBJ1-1 NA TRBD1 TRBV9 CASSSPGTGGLNTEAFF TGTGCCAGCAGCAGCCCCGGGACAGGGGGCCTGAACACTGAAGCTTTCTTT
TRBJ1-1 NA NA TRBV11-2 CASMGQGDEAFF TGTGCCAGCATGGGTCAGGGAGACGAAGCTTTCTTT
TRBJ1-1 NA NA TRBV29-1 CSVEDHRPLGFF TGCAGCGTTGAAGATCACCGTCCTTTGGGTTTCTTT
TRBJ2-5 NA NA TRBV12-3/TRBV12-4 CASSPRDSYQETQYF TGTGCCAGCAGTCCCCGGGACTCGTACCAAGAGACCCAGTACTTC
TRBJ1-5 NA TRBD1 TRBV27 CASSLSWTGVSNQPQHF TGTGCCAGCAGTTTATCGTGGACAGGGGTTAGCAATCAGCCCCAGCATTTT
TRBJ2-3 NA NA TRBV27 CASSSLGADTQYF TGTGCCAGCAGTTCTTTGGGGGCAGATACGCAGTATTTT
TRBJ2-1 NA TRBD2 TRBV20-1 CSARDRLAVYNEQFF TGCAGTGCTAGAGACCGACTAGCGGTCTACAATGAGCAGTTCTTC
TRBJ2-2 NA TRBD1 TRBV11-2 CASSATLQGTTGELFF TGTGCCAGCAGCGCGACCCTACAGGGGACCACCGGGGAGCTGTTTTTT
TRBJ2-5 NA NA TRBV30 CAWSVSSQETQYF TGTGCCTGGAGTGTAAGTTCCCAAGAGACCCAGTACTTC
TRBJ2-7 once TRBD2 TRBV15 CATSTTSGGSYEQYF TGTGCCACCAGCACCACTAGCGGGGGCTCCTACGAGCAGTACTTC
TRBJ2-7 NA TRBD2 TRBV7-8 CASTSPSGGTGEQYF TGTGCCAGCACTTCCCCCAGCGGGGGTACGGGTGAGCAGTACTTC
TRBJ2-7 NA TRBD1 TRBV27 CASSLGQAHEQYF TGTGCCAGCAGTTTGGGACAGGCCCACGAGCAGTACTTC
TRBJ1-1 NA NA TRBV9 CASSVEAGSTEAFF TGTGCCAGCAGCGTAGAAGCAGGAAGCACTGAAGCTTTCTTT
TRBJ2-5 NA NA TRBV6-1 CASSEDVGPQETQYF TGTGCCAGCAGTGAAGACGTGGGCCCACAAGAGACCCAGTACTTC
TRBJ2-7 few TRBD2 TRBV11-2 CASSLGEGYEQYF TGTGCCAGCAGCTTAGGGGAGGGATACGAGCAGTACTTC
TRBJ2-7 NA TRBD2 TRBV4-3 CASSQEVGGTSGGYEQYF TGCGCCAGCAGCCAAGAGGTGGGAGGGACTAGCGGGGGATACGAGCAGTACTTC
TRBJ2-3 NA NA TRBV5-6 CASSWGGPDSADTQYF TGTGCCAGCAGCTGGGGGGGGCCCGATTCAGCAGATACGCAGTATTTT
TRBJ2-5 NA NA TRBV5-4 CASSLSAAGETQYF TGTGCCAGCAGCTTGTCGGCCGCGGGGGAGACCCAGTACTTC
TRBJ1-1 NA TRBD1 TRBV29-1 CSAGPRGHQAFF TGCAGCGCGGGCCCCAGGGGGCATCAAGCTTTCTTT
TRBJ2-2 NA NA TRBV18 CASSPLPRAGTGELFF TGTGCCAGCTCACCACTCCCACGGGCGGGGACCGGGGAGCTGTTTTTT
TRBJ2-3 NA NA TRBV12-3/TRBV12-4 CASSQGRAGTDTQYF TGTGCCAGCAGTCAGGGCCGAGCAGGCACAGATACGCAGTATTTT
TRBJ2-7 NA NA TRBV29-1 CSVGDQITSEQYF TGCAGCGTTGGAGACCAAATCACGTCAGAGCAGTACTTC
TRBJ2-5 NA NA TRBV4-3 CASSQDSRIWETQYF TGCGCCAGCAGCCAAGATTCCCGGATCTGGGAGACCCAGTACTTC
TRBJ2-2 NA NA TRBV3-1 CASSHYHPSGELFF TGTGCCAGCAGCCATTATCACCCATCCGGGGAGCTGTTTTTT
TRBJ2-1 NA TRBD2 TRBV9 CASSVYGTRSHNEQFF TGTGCCAGCAGCGTATACGGGACTAGATCCCACAATGAGCAGTTCTTC
TRBJ2-3 NA NA TRBV11-2 CASSPRDPTQYF TGTGCCAGCAGCCCCCGGGACCCCACGCAGTATTTT
TRBJ1-2 NA NA TRBV20-1 CSATGIGYGYTF TGCAGTGCTACTGGGATTGGCTATGGCTACACCTTC
TRBJ1-1 NA NA TRBV7-2 CASSLAAFEAFF TGTGCCAGCAGCTTAGCCGCTTTTGAAGCTTTCTTT
TRBJ2-5 NA TRBD1 TRBV2 CASSENTLGTGMETQYF TGTGCCAGCAGCGAGAACACCCTCGGGACAGGGATGGAGACCCAGTACTTC
TRBJ1-1 NA NA TRBV2 CASSEAFGDTEAFF TGTGCCAGCAGTGAAGCCTTCGGGGACACTGAAGCTTTCTTT
TRBJ2-1 NA TRBD2 TRBV9 CASSLERGPTYNEQFF TGTGCCAGCAGCCTTGAGCGGGGACCTACCTACAATGAGCAGTTCTTC
TRBJ2-7 NA NA TRBV29-1 CSVVFSRDGGRYEQYF TGCAGCGTTGTATTCAGCCGCGACGGGGGTCGGTACGAGCAGTACTTC
TRBJ2-5 NA TRBD1 TRBV7-9 CAIGQDQETQYF TGTGCCATTGGACAGGACCAAGAGACCCAGTACTTC
TRBJ2-1 NA NA TRBV3-1 CASSQDLGEIYNEQFF TGTGCCAGCAGCCAAGATTTAGGGGAGATATACAATGAGCAGTTCTTC
TRBJ2-5 NA NA TRBV7-6 CASSLGGDAETQYF TGTGCCAGCAGCTTAGGAGGGGATGCGGAGACCCAGTACTTC
TRBJ2-7 NA NA TRBV29-1 CSVEAETSYEQYF TGCAGCGTTGAAGCTGAGACCTCCTACGAGCAGTACTTC
TRBJ2-7 NA TRBD2 TRBV2 CANPPPSGVYEQYF TGTGCCAACCCACCGCCTAGCGGGGTCTACGAGCAGTACTTC
TRBJ2-3 NA TRBD2 TRBV9 CASSVASGGVNF TGTGCCAGCAGCGTAGCTAGCGGGGGGGTAAATTTT
TRBJ2-7 once NA TRBV29-1 CSVGATYEQYF TGCAGCGTTGGGGCAACCTACGAGCAGTACTTC
TRBJ2-7 NA TRBD2 TRBV7-2 CASSSTGTTNEQYF TGTGCCAGCAGCTCCACCGGGACTACCAACGAGCAGTACTTC
TRBJ1-3 NA NA TRBV6-5 CASSLTSSGNTIYF TGTGCCAGCAGTTTGACCTCCTCTGGAAACACCATATATTTT
TRBJ2-5 NA NA TRBV7-9 CASSLDQGNQETQYF TGTGCCAGCAGCTTGGACCAGGGCAACCAAGAGACCCAGTACTTC
TRBJ2-7 NA TRBD1 TRBV11-2 CASSLWGQVYEQYF TGTGCCAGCAGCTTATGGGGACAGGTCTACGAGCAGTACTTC
TRBJ2-5 once NA TRBV14 CASSPSAGAVPFETQYF TGTGCCAGCAGCCCGTCGGCGGGGGCCGTCCCCTTCGAGACCCAGTACTTC
TRBJ2-1 NA NA TRBV29-1 CSVEGLVSENEQFF TGCAGCGTTGAAGGGCTTGTTAGCGAAAATGAGCAGTTCTTC
TRBJ1-5 NA NA TRBV27 CASSPRLGGGNQPQHF TGTGCCAGCAGTCCCCGTCTAGGAGGGGGCAATCAGCCCCAGCATTTT
TRBJ2-4 NA TRBD2 TRBV4-3 CASSQGTSGKNIQYF TGCGCCAGCAGCCAAGGTACTAGCGGCAAAAACATTCAGTACTTC